This TCR beta chain is drawn from a study of CD8 T cells in ankylosing spondylitis. The study's findings and limits: Those disease-linked clones were CD8+; they were also relatively rare in peripheral blood. Blood of patients with ankylosing spondylitis appeared to be characterized by a TCR beta motif of eight highly homologous variants. Past studies reported some motif variants in reactive arthritis synovial fluid and blood. Significant enrichment of disease-linked clones was reportedly seen in matched ankylosing spondylitis synovial fluid.

This clonotype was observed many times. The target antigen is unknown. TCRdb called the 5' RACE reads again in MiXCR, with one record for every CDR3 protein. Here the sample spans some 130,000 distinct CDR3 sequences, more than 5.5% being singletons. Looked up from germline, CDR1 is LGHDT and CDR2 is YNNKEL (reference sequence). The CDR3 contains 17 residues. V lost 6 bases to trimming and J lost 5 bases; unmatched junction nucleotides: 12. The chain links TRBV3-1 to TRBJ2-5; 13 bases match TRBD2. This clonotype was sampled from a female donor with ankylosing spondylitis or in good health (not recorded which). Sequencing was carried out using blood, either unsorted or a sorted T cell fraction (not recorded which). The CDR3: CASSGGLAGAWGETQYF. CDR3 coding DNA: TGTGCCAGCAGTGGTGGACTAGCGGGGGCCTGGGGGGAGACCCAGTACTTC.